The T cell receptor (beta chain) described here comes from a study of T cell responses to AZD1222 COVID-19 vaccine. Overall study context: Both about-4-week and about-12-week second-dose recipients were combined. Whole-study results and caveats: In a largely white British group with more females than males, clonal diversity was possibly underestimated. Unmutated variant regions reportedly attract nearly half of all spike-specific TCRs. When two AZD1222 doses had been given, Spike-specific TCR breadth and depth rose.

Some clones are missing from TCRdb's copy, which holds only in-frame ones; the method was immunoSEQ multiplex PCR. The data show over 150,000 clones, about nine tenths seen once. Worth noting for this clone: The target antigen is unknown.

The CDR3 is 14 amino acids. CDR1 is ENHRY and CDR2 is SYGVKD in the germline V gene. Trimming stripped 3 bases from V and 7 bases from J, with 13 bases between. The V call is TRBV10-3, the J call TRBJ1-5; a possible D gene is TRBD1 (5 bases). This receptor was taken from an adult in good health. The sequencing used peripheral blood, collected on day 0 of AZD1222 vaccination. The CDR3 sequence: CAISDGAGSQPQHF. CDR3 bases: TGTGCCATCAGTGACGGGGCAGGGAGCCAGCCCCAGCATTTT.